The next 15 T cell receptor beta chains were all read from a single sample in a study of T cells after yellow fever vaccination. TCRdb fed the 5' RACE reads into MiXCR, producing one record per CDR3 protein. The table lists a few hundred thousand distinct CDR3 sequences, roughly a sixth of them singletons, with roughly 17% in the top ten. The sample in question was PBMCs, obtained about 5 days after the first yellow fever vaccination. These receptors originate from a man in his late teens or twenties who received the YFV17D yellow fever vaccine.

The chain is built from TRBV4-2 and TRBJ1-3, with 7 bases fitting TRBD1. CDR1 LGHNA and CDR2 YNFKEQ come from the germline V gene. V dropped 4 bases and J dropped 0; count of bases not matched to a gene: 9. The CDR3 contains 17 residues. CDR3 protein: CASSLRGGDSSGNTIYF. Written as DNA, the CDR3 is TGTGCCAGCAGCCTCAGAGGGGGGGACAGCTCTGGAAACACCATATATTTT.

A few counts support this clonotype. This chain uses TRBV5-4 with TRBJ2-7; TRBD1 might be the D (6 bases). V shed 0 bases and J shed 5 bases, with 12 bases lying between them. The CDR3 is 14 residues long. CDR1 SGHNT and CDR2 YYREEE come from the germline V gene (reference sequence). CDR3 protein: CASSLVARGNEQYF. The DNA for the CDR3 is TGTGCCAGCAGCTTGGTAGCCAGGGGAAACGAGCAGTACTTC.

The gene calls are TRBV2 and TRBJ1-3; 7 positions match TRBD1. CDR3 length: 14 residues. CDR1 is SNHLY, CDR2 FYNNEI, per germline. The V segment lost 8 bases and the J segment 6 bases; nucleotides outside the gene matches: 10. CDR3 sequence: CASGRGQAENTIYF. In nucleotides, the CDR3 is TGTGCCAGCGGACGAGGACAGGCGGAAAACACCATATATTTT.

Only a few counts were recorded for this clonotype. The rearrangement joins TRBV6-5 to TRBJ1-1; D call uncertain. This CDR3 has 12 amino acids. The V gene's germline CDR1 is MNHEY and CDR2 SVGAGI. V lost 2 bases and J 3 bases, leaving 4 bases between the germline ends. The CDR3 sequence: CASSYGDTEAFF. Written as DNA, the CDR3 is TGTGCCAGCAGTTACGGGGACACTGAAGCTTTCTTT.

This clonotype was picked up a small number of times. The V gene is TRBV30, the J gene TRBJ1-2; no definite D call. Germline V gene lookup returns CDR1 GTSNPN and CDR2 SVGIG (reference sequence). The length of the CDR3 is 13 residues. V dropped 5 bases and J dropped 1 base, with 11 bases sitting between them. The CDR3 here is CAWGRGNNYGYTF. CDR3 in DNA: TGTGCCTGGGGCCGAGGGAATAACTATGGCTACACCTTC.

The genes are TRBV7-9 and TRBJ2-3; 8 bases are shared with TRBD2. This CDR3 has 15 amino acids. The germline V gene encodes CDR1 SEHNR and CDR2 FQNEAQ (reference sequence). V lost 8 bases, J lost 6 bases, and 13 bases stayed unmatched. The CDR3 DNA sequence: TGTGCCAGCTCATTATCGGGGGGGCTATCCGATACGCAGTATTTT. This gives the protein CASSLSGGLSDTQYF.

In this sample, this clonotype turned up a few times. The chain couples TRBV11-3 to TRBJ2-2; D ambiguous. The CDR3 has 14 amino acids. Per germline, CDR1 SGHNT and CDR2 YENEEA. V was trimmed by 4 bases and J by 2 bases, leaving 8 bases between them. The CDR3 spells CASSSQLNTGELFF. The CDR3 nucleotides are TGTGCCAGCAGCTCACAGCTTAACACCGGGGAGCTGTTTTTT.

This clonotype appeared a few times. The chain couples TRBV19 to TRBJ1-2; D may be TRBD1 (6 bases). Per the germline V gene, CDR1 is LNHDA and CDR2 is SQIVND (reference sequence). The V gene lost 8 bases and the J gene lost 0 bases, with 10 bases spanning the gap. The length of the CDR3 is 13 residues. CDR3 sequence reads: CASRTDSNYGYTF. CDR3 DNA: TGTGCCAGTCGGACAGATTCTAACTATGGCTACACCTTC.

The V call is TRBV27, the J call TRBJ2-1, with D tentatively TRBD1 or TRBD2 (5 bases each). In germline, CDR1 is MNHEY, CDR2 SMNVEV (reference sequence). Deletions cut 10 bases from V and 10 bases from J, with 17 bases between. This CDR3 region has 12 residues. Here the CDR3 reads CAIFSWGGEQFF. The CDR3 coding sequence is TGTGCCATTTTTTCGTGGGGCGGGGAGCAGTTCTTC.

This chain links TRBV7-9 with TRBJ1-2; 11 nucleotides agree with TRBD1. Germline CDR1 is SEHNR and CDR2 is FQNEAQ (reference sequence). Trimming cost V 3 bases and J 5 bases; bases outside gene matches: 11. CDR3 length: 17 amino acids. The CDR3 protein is CASSLARTGGAGYGYTF. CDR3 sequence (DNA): TGTGCCAGCAGCTTGGCCAGGACAGGGGGCGCGGGGTATGGCTACACCTTC.

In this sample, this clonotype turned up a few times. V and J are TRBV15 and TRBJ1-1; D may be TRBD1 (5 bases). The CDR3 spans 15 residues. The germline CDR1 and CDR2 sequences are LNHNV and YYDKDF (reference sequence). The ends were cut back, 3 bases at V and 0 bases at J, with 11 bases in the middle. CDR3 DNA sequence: TGTGCCACCAGCAGGGGCAGGGTTATGAACACTGAAGCTTTCTTT. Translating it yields CATSRGRVMNTEAFF.

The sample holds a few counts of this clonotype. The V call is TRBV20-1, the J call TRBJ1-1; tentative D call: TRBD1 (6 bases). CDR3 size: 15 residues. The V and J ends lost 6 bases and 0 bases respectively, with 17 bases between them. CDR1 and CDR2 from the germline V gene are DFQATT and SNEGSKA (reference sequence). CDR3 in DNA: TGCAGTGCCCCCCGGGACACCTTGGTGAACACTGAAGCTTTCTTT. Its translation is CSAPRDTLVNTEAFF.

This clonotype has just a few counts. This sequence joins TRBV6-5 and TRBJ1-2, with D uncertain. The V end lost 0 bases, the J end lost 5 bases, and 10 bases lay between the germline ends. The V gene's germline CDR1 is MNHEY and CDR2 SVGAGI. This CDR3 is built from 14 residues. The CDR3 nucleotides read TGTGCCAGCAGTTACTCTTGGCAGAAGTATGGCTACACCTTC. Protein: CASSYSWQKYGYTF.

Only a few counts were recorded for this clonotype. This CDR3 is CASSSFDRGHLKTQYF. In nucleotides, the CDR3 is TGTGCCAGCAGCTCATTCGACAGGGGGCATTTAAAGACCCAGTACTTC. The V call is TRBV5-5, the J call TRBJ2-5, with 10 nucleotides matching TRBD1. This CDR3 is built from 16 residues. CDR1 is SGHKS, CDR2 YYEKEE, per germline (reference sequence). Trimming took 3 bases from V and 6 from J; bases not matched to a gene: 11. Full variable domain (remainder filled in from reference TRBV5-5 and TRBJ2-5): DAGVTQSPTHLIKTRGQQVTLRCSPISGHKSVSWYQQVLGQGPQFIFQYYEKEERGRGNFPDRFSARQFPNYSSELNVNALLLGDSALYLCASSSFDRGHLKTQYFGPGTRLLVL.

CDR3 sequence: CASSPGQASTQYF. In nucleotides, the CDR3 is TGTGCCAGCAGTCCTGGACAGGCGAGTACGCAGTATTTT. This rearrangement joins TRBV6-1 to TRBJ2-3; 7 bases map to TRBD1. With 5 bases clipped from V and 8 bases from J, the junction kept 7 bases outside the gene matches. The CDR3 is made up of 13 amino acids. Germline V gene lookup returns CDR1 MNHNS and CDR2 SASEGT.